This T cell receptor (beta chain) was sequenced during a study of CD8 T cells in ankylosing spondylitis. CDR1 and CDR2 from the germline V gene are SGHRS and YFSETQ. Trimming stripped 0 bases from V and 9 bases from J, with 12 bases between. This CDR3 contains 13 residues. This clonotype appeared a few times. Its antigen remains unknown. Each TCR beta library was made by quantitative 5'-RACE that incorporated molecular barcodes. TCRdb independently ran MiXCR on the 5' RACE reads; one entry per CDR3 protein. Of 250,000 to 350,000 distinct CDR3 sequences listed, roughly 20% are singletons. Points from the study as a whole: Roughly eight highly homologous variants formed a TCR beta motif that appeared characteristic of ankylosing spondylitis blood. Enrichment of disease-linked clones was reportedly significant in matched ankylosing spondylitis synovial fluid.

The specimen sequenced was blood, either unsorted or a sorted T cell fraction (not recorded which). V gene TRBV5-1 combines with J gene TRBJ1-2; a possible D gene is TRBD1 (5 bases). The TCR was taken from a female donor with ankylosing spondylitis or in good health (not recorded which). CDR3 residues: CASSLVTGDRYTF. CDR3 nucleotides: TGCGCCAGCAGCTTGGTAACAGGTGATCGCTACACCTTC.